This TCR beta chain came from a study of OX40 agonist ivuxolimab in advanced cancers. Study-level points and caveats: Some of the lowest clonal expansion was seen in partial responders at 0.1-3.0 mg/kg.

Profiling relied on immunoSEQ multiplex PCR, and the TCRdb table lists in-frame clones only, not all of them. The sample lists tens of thousands of clones, under 90% occurring once. With regard to this clone: The antigen is undetermined.

The source of this sequence is an adult with an advanced solid tumor such as melanoma, head and neck, liver or kidney cancer. Material: CD4+ or CD8+ T cells sorted from blood, obtained in a trial of the OX40 agonist ivuxolimab.

The CDR3 nucleotides are TGTGCCTGGATTCCGGGACAGGGGGCGTCAAGCTATGGCTACACCTTC. Its protein is CAWIPGQGASSYGYTF. This chain joins TRBV30 and TRBJ1-2, with 12 bases fitting TRBD1. The CDR3 runs 16 residues. Germline V CDR1 and CDR2: GTSNPN, SVGIG (reference sequence). J gave up 4 bases and V 4 bases, and 10 bases lay outside the gene matches. Full variable domain (remainder filled in from reference TRBV30 and TRBJ1-2): SQTIHQWPATLVQPVGSPLSLECTVEGTSNPNLYWYRQAAGRGLQLLFYSVGIGQISSEVPQNLSASRPQDRQFILSSKKLLLSDSGFYLCAWIPGQGASSYGYTFGSGTRLTVV.